The rows below give T cell receptor beta chains drawn from one sample of a study of blood T cell repertoires in COVID-19. Assay: immunoSEQ multiplex PCR; the TCRdb copy retains only in-frame clones and omits some. The sample yields 300,000 to 350,000 clones, roughly 87% seen once. Source material: PBMCs or T cells enriched from blood (not recorded which). All receptors come from a woman under 40 who had recovered from COVID-19. Each CDR3 is given with its conserved first and last residue. The order of the fields is clone size, J gene, D gene, V gene, CDR3 protein, CDR3 DNA. D genes are given only for firm matches. Only part of the rows carry a size: once, few, many, or a class if the clone is expanded.

-,TRBJ1-6,TRBD1,TRBV18,CASSQSSTGGNSPLHF,TGTGCCAGCTCACAAAGCTCGACAGGGGGTAATTCACCCCTCCACTTT
-,TRBJ1-2,-,TRBV20-1,CSADDSYGYTF,TGCAGTGCTGATGACAGCTATGGCTACACCTTC
-,TRBJ1-3,-,TRBV7-6,CASSFEENTIYF,TGTGCCAGCAGCTTTGAGGAAAACACCATATATTTT
-,TRBJ1-1,-,TRBV2,CASNAEPGTEAFF,TGTGCCAGCAACGCTGAACCGGGCACTGAAGCTTTCTTT
-,TRBJ2-5,TRBD1,TRBV3-1/TRBV3-2,CASSQPTGRETQYF,TGTGCCAGCAGCCAACCGACAGGGAGAGAGACCCAGTACTTC
-,TRBJ2-7,-,TRBV12-3/TRBV12-4,CASSTGQSEQYF,TGTGCCAGCAGTACGGGACAATCCGAGCAGTACTTC
-,TRBJ1-1,-,TRBV5-1,CASSLARDVTNTEAFF,TGCGCCAGCAGCTTAGCCAGGGATGTTACGAACACTGAAGCTTTCTTT
-,TRBJ1-3,TRBD1,TRBV5-4,CASSPGQGRNTIYF,TGTGCCAGCAGCCCGGGACAGGGAAGAAACACCATATATTTT
-,TRBJ2-3,-,TRBV4-3,CASSQDRGGSTDTQYF,TGCGCCAGCAGCCAAGATCGCGGCGGGAGCACAGATACGCAGTATTTT
-,TRBJ1-1,-,TRBV14,CASSWLSGGWAFF,TGTGCCAGCAGCTGGCTATCGGGGGGTTGGGCTTTCTTT
-,TRBJ2-5,-,TRBV13,CASSLGPRGEETQYF,TGTGCCAGCAGCTTAGGCCCCAGGGGCGAAGAGACCCAGTACTTC
-,TRBJ2-7,-,TRBV28,CASRLTGGRGEQYF,TGTGCCAGCCGCCTCACCGGGGGGAGGGGGGAGCAGTACTTC
-,TRBJ2-6,TRBD1,TRBV9,CASSGPGQGVVLTF,TGTGCCAGCAGCGGACCGGGACAGGGGGTAGTCCTGACTTTC
-,TRBJ2-1,-,TRBV7-9,CASSSYRDNEQFF,TGTGCCAGCAGCTCATACAGAGACAATGAGCAGTTCTTC
-,TRBJ1-2,TRBD1,TRBV6-5,CASSRTGPGDGYTF,TGTGCCAGCTCCCGGACAGGGCCAGGGGATGGCTACACCTTC
-,TRBJ1-6,TRBD1,TRBV3-1/TRBV3-2,CASSQYRTGMDSPLHF,TGTGCCAGCAGCCAATACAGGACAGGGATGGATTCACCCCTCCACTTT
-,TRBJ1-1,TRBD1,TRBV19,CASRDRTIASEAFF,TGTGCCAGCCGGGACAGGACGATAGCCTCTGAAGCTTTCTTT
-,TRBJ2-1,TRBD2,TRBV4-1,CASSPEDSGTYNEQFF,TGCGCCAGCAGCCCCGAAGATAGCGGGACATACAATGAGCAGTTCTTC
-,TRBJ2-5,-,TRBV5-4,CASSFPTGYEQETQYF,TGTGCCAGCAGCTTCCCCACAGGGTACGAACAAGAGACCCAGTACTTC
-,TRBJ1-6,-,TRBV7-2,CASSDHREGSPLHF,TGTGCCAGCAGCGATCACAGGGAAGGGTCACCCCTCCACTTT
-,TRBJ1-6,-,TRBV21-1,CASSKEVGEGPLHF,TGTGCCAGCAGCAAGGAGGTCGGCGAAGGTCCCCTCCACTTT
-,TRBJ1-2,-,TRBV19,CASSIQGQGYGYTF,TGTGCCAGTAGTATCCAGGGGCAGGGCTATGGCTACACCTTC
-,TRBJ1-3,TRBD1,TRBV27,CASSLSTGVGNTIYF,TGTGCCAGCAGTTTATCGACAGGGGTTGGAAACACCATATATTTT
-,TRBJ2-7,-,TRBV18,CASSPRIRTDDSYEQYF,TGTGCCAGCTCACCAAGGATTCGGACAGACGACTCCTACGAGCAGTACTTC
-,TRBJ1-2,TRBD1,TRBV11-2,CASSYRTGGNYGYTF,TGTGCCAGCAGCTACCGGACAGGGGGTAACTATGGCTACACCTTC
-,TRBJ2-5,TRBD1,TRBV19,CAAGTGGETQYF,TGTGCCGCCGGGACAGGGGGAGAGACCCAGTACTTC
-,TRBJ1-6,-,TRBV3-1/TRBV3-2,CASSQGQRGPLHF,TGTGCCAGCAGCCAAGGACAGAGAGGACCCCTCCACTTT
once,TRBJ2-5,TRBD2,TRBV20-1,CSASVLAGMEETQYF,TGCAGTGCTAGTGTCCTAGCGGGGATGGAAGAGACCCAGTACTTC
-,TRBJ2-1,-,TRBV5-4,CASSYVGGGIPVEFF,-
-,TRBJ1-1,-,TRBV14,CASSPKNTEAFF,TGTGCCAGCAGCCCCAAGAACACTGAAGCTTTCTTT
-,TRBJ2-5,TRBD2,TRBV25-1,CASSEGLAGEETQYF,TGTGCCAGCAGTGAGGGACTAGCGGGGGAAGAGACCCAGTACTTC
-,TRBJ1-2,-,TRBV24-1,CATSSGTPWGYTF,TGTGCCACCAGTTCGGGGACACCCTGGGGCTACACCTTC
-,TRBJ1-6,TRBD1,TRBV6-5,CASTTDRGMSPLHF,TGTGCCAGCACCACCGACAGGGGAATGTCACCCCTCCACTTT
-,TRBJ2-1,-,TRBV19,CASSIGSLGGNEQFF,TGTGCCAGTAGTATCGGGTCACTAGGGGGCAATGAGCAGTTCTTC
-,TRBJ2-3,TRBD1,TRBV19,CASSIGVGTGTDTQYF,TGTGCCAGTAGTATTGGGGTAGGGACAGGCACAGATACGCAGTATTTT